The rows below give T cell receptor beta chains drawn from one sample of a study of OX40 agonist ivuxolimab in advanced cancers. TCRdb keeps only in-frame clones here, not all; method: immunoSEQ multiplex PCR. Among under 100,000 clones listed, about 84% were seen once. The sequencing here drew on CD4+ or CD8+ T cells sorted from blood, taken in a trial of the OX40 agonist ivuxolimab. The source of these receptors is an adult with an advanced solid tumor such as melanoma, head and neck, liver or kidney cancer. Both conserved end residues are part of each CDR3. The order of the fields is J gene, clone size, V gene, D gene, CDR3 DNA, CDR3 protein. A D gene is named only where the DNA matches it firmly. Some rows have no size entry. The others give once, few or many, or a class for an expanded clone.

j_gene: TRBJ1-1
abundance: .
v_gene: TRBV6-1
d_gene: .
CDR3nt: TGTGCCAGCAGTGAAAGGTTAGAAGCTGAAGCTTTCTTT
CDR3aa: CASSERLEAEAFF

j_gene: TRBJ2-2
abundance: .
v_gene: TRBV12-5
d_gene: .
CDR3nt: TGTGCTAGTGCCCCTTTGGGGGGGCGAGGCGGGGAGCTGTTTTTT
CDR3aa: CASAPLGGRGGELFF

j_gene: TRBJ1-2
abundance: .
v_gene: TRBV7-2
d_gene: .
CDR3nt: TGTGCCAGCAGCTTAGTTGACTATGGCTACACCTTC
CDR3aa: CASSLVDYGYTF

j_gene: TRBJ2-1
abundance: once
v_gene: TRBV11-1
d_gene: TRBD2
CDR3nt: TGTGCCAGCAGCTTAGCGGGAGGGTCAAATGAGCAGTTCTTC
CDR3aa: CASSLAGGSNEQFF

j_gene: TRBJ2-3
abundance: .
v_gene: TRBV29-1
d_gene: TRBD2
CDR3nt: TGCAGCGTTATTGCGAGCGGGGATCGCACAGATACGCAGTATTTT
CDR3aa: CSVIASGDRTDTQYF

j_gene: TRBJ1-5
abundance: .
v_gene: TRBV19
d_gene: TRBD1
CDR3nt: TGTGCCAGTAGGCCTACAGGGGGCTACGATCAGCCCCAGCATTTT
CDR3aa: CASRPTGGYDQPQHF

j_gene: TRBJ1-4
abundance: .
v_gene: TRBV6-6
d_gene: .
CDR3nt: TGTGCCAGCAGTTATCGGCGGGATCTTGAAAAACTGTTTTTT
CDR3aa: CASSYRRDLEKLFF

j_gene: TRBJ1-2
abundance: few
v_gene: TRBV19
d_gene: TRBD1
CDR3nt: TGTGCCTCCAGGACAGGGGGATTTTATGGCTACACCTTC
CDR3aa: CASRTGGFYGYTF

j_gene: TRBJ1-5
abundance: .
v_gene: TRBV15
d_gene: TRBD1
CDR3nt: TGTGCCACCAGCAGAGATGCAGGGGGGGATCAGCCCCAGCATTTT
CDR3aa: CATSRDAGGDQPQHF

j_gene: TRBJ2-3
abundance: .
v_gene: TRBV7-9
d_gene: .
CDR3nt: TGTGCCAGCCTACGAGACATTCGGAGCACAGATACGCAGTATTTT
CDR3aa: CASLRDIRSTDTQYF

j_gene: TRBJ2-7
abundance: .
v_gene: TRBV5-6
d_gene: TRBD2
CDR3nt: TGTGCCAGCAGCTTGGATCCTAGCGGGAGGGGCTACGAGCAGTACTTC
CDR3aa: CASSLDPSGRGYEQYF

j_gene: TRBJ2-1
abundance: .
v_gene: TRBV15
d_gene: .
CDR3nt: TGTGCCACCAGCAGCCGACGCACCAACAATGAGCAGTTCTTC
CDR3aa: CATSSRRTNNEQFF

j_gene: TRBJ2-2
abundance: .
v_gene: TRBV18
d_gene: .
CDR3nt: TGTGCCAGCTCTCAAGACAGGACGAACACCGGGGAGCTGTTTTTT
CDR3aa: CASSQDRTNTGELFF

j_gene: TRBJ2-3
abundance: .
v_gene: TRBV9
d_gene: .
CDR3nt: TGTGCCAGCAGCGTAGCTACGGGCCGCACAGATACGCAGTATTTT
CDR3aa: CASSVATGRTDTQYF

j_gene: TRBJ2-7
abundance: .
v_gene: TRBV6-5
d_gene: .
CDR3nt: TGTGCCAGCAGTTACACCCAGTACGAGCAGTACTTC
CDR3aa: CASSYTQYEQYF

j_gene: TRBJ2-3
abundance: .
v_gene: TRBV5-1
d_gene: .
CDR3nt: TGCGCCAGCAGCCTAACCACAGATACGCAGTATTTT
CDR3aa: CASSLTTDTQYF

j_gene: TRBJ2-7
abundance: .
v_gene: TRBV21-1
d_gene: .
CDR3nt: TGTGCCAGCAGCTCCCGAGGGGGGTCCTCTCTTACAAGGGAGCAGTACTTC
CDR3aa: CASSSRGGSSLTREQYF

j_gene: TRBJ1-2
abundance: once
v_gene: TRBV6-6
d_gene: .
CDR3nt: TGTGCCAGCAGTTCGGGGAACTATGGCTACACCTTC
CDR3aa: CASSSGNYGYTF

j_gene: TRBJ2-1
abundance: .
v_gene: TRBV19
d_gene: TRBD2
CDR3nt: TGTGCCATTAATAGCGGGAGGGCAGATGAGCAGTTCTTC
CDR3aa: CAINSGRADEQFF

j_gene: TRBJ1-5
abundance: .
v_gene: TRBV18
d_gene: .
CDR3nt: TGTGCCAGCTCACCACTGGCCATCTCGGGGAATCAGCCCCAGCATTTT
CDR3aa: CASSPLAISGNQPQHF

j_gene: TRBJ1-2
abundance: few
v_gene: TRBV7-9
d_gene: .
CDR3nt: TGTGCCAGCAGGCCTCTCTTGGGGGCCGCTAACTATGGCTACACCTTC
CDR3aa: CASRPLLGAANYGYTF

j_gene: TRBJ2-3
abundance: .
v_gene: TRBV7-2
d_gene: TRBD2
CDR3nt: TGTGCCAGCAGCTGGGGACTAGCGGGGGCTGCTAGCACAGATACGCAGTATTTT
CDR3aa: CASSWGLAGAASTDTQYF

j_gene: TRBJ1-5
abundance: .
v_gene: TRBV5-8
d_gene: .
CDR3nt: TGTGCCAGCAGCTCTATTAATCAGCCCCAGCATTTT
CDR3aa: CASSSINQPQHF

j_gene: TRBJ2-1
abundance: .
v_gene: TRBV27
d_gene: .
CDR3nt: TGTGCCAGCAGTTTATGGGGACCTTCACACACCTACAATGAGCAGTTCTTC
CDR3aa: CASSLWGPSHTYNEQFF

j_gene: TRBJ1-2
abundance: .
v_gene: TRBV15
d_gene: TRBD1
CDR3nt: TGTGCCACCAGCAGAGAACAGGGGGTTAGCTATGGCTACACCTTC
CDR3aa: CATSREQGVSYGYTF

j_gene: TRBJ2-1
abundance: once
v_gene: TRBV11-2
d_gene: TRBD2
CDR3nt: TGTGCCAGCAGCTCCGGGGGGGGTTTAGCGGGAGGAGAGCAGTTCTTC
CDR3aa: CASSSGGGLAGGEQFF

j_gene: TRBJ1-5
abundance: .
v_gene: TRBV5-6
d_gene: .
CDR3nt: TGTGCCAGCAGCTTGGAGGGCGCCTATAGCAATCAGCCCCAGCATTTT
CDR3aa: CASSLEGAYSNQPQHF

j_gene: TRBJ1-3
abundance: .
v_gene: TRBV7-3
d_gene: .
CDR3nt: TGTGCCAGCAGCTTAGATTGGGGTTTCCGAAGCAGGGCCCCCGGAAACACCATATATTTT
CDR3aa: CASSLDWGFRSRAPGNTIYF

j_gene: TRBJ1-3
abundance: .
v_gene: TRBV2
d_gene: TRBD1
CDR3nt: TGTGCCAGCATCACACAGGGGGCGCCGGGAAACACCATATATTTT
CDR3aa: CASITQGAPGNTIYF

j_gene: TRBJ2-3
abundance: few
v_gene: TRBV2
d_gene: TRBD1
CDR3nt: TGTGCCAGCAGAGGACAGGGGAGCGTGCAGTATTTT
CDR3aa: CASRGQGSVQYF

j_gene: TRBJ1-2
abundance: .
v_gene: TRBV11-2
d_gene: TRBD1
CDR3nt: TGTGCCAGCAGCCCGAGGACAGGGGGCGATGGCTACACCTTC
CDR3aa: CASSPRTGGDGYTF

j_gene: TRBJ1-3
abundance: few
v_gene: TRBV5-1
d_gene: TRBD1
CDR3nt: TGCGCCAGCAGCTTGGCGTCCGGGACAGCCTTAAACTCTGGAAACACCATATATTTT
CDR3aa: CASSLASGTALNSGNTIYF

j_gene: TRBJ2-7
abundance: once
v_gene: TRBV6-6
d_gene: TRBD1
CDR3nt: TGTGCCAGCAGTTACTCCGGGACAGGGGCAGGCGAGCAGTACTTC
CDR3aa: CASSYSGTGAGEQYF

j_gene: TRBJ2-1
abundance: .
v_gene: TRBV12-5
d_gene: TRBD1
CDR3nt: TGTGCTAGTGGAGTTAAGGCAGGGGGATTTGATGAGCAGTTCTTC
CDR3aa: CASGVKAGGFDEQFF

j_gene: TRBJ2-2
abundance: .
v_gene: TRBV4-3
d_gene: .
CDR3nt: TGCGCCAGCAGCCAAGATGCGGCGGGGACCGGGGAGCTGTTTTTT
CDR3aa: CASSQDAAGTGELFF

j_gene: TRBJ2-3
abundance: .
v_gene: TRBV5-6
d_gene: .
CDR3nt: TGTGCCAGCAGCTTCACAGATACGCAGTATTTT
CDR3aa: CASSFTDTQYF

j_gene: TRBJ1-2
abundance: .
v_gene: TRBV15
d_gene: .
CDR3nt: TGTGCCACCAGCAGTGGGGCCAGCTATGGCTACACCTTC
CDR3aa: CATSSGASYGYTF

j_gene: TRBJ1-3
abundance: .
v_gene: TRBV7-8
d_gene: TRBD1
CDR3nt: TGTGCCAGCAGCGGACGTCGGACAGGGATGATTAGGAATGGAAACACCATATATTTT
CDR3aa: CASSGRRTGMIRNGNTIYF

j_gene: TRBJ2-3
abundance: .
v_gene: TRBV4-3
d_gene: .
CDR3nt: TGCGCCAGCAGCCAAGATTACCCCATCCCAGGGGGGTCAGATACGCAGTATTTT
CDR3aa: CASSQDYPIPGGSDTQYF

j_gene: TRBJ1-2
abundance: .
v_gene: TRBV6-1
d_gene: .
CDR3nt: TGTGCCAGCAGTGTGGGACTGTCCTATGGCTACACCTTC
CDR3aa: CASSVGLSYGYTF

j_gene: TRBJ2-3
abundance: .
v_gene: TRBV11-3
d_gene: .
CDR3nt: TGTGCCAGCAGCTTAAGGGCCCAGGGGGATACGCAGTATTTT
CDR3aa: CASSLRAQGDTQYF

j_gene: TRBJ2-7
abundance: .
v_gene: TRBV12-5
d_gene: .
CDR3nt: TGTGCTAGTGGTTTGGTTCTTCTAGGAAGGGAGACCTACGAGCAGTACTTC
CDR3aa: CASGLVLLGRETYEQYF

j_gene: TRBJ1-1
abundance: .
v_gene: TRBV9
d_gene: .
CDR3nt: TGTGCCAGCAGCGTAGTTCCCTCCCCAAGACCGAACACTGAAGCTTTCTTT
CDR3aa: CASSVVPSPRPNTEAFF

j_gene: TRBJ1-4
abundance: .
v_gene: TRBV7-2
d_gene: TRBD1
CDR3nt: TGTGCCAGCAGCATTATCGGGACAGCTAGTAATGAAAAACTGTTTTTT
CDR3aa: CASSIIGTASNEKLFF

j_gene: TRBJ1-4
abundance: few
v_gene: TRBV18
d_gene: .
CDR3nt: TGTGCCAGCTCCCCCGACTTTACTAATGAAAAACTGTTTTTT
CDR3aa: CASSPDFTNEKLFF

j_gene: TRBJ2-5
abundance: .
v_gene: TRBV6-5
d_gene: TRBD2
CDR3nt: TGTGCCAGCAGGGAGCGGGGAAGAGAGACCCAGTACTTC
CDR3aa: CASRERGRETQYF

j_gene: TRBJ2-1
abundance: once
v_gene: TRBV7-8
d_gene: TRBD2
CDR3nt: TGTGCCAGCAGCTTAGCAAAGGGACTAGCGGGAGACAATGAGCAGTTCTTC
CDR3aa: CASSLAKGLAGDNEQFF

j_gene: TRBJ1-2
abundance: .
v_gene: TRBV20-1
d_gene: .
CDR3nt: TGCAGCTCGCAGCAGAGGTATGGCTACACCTTC
CDR3aa: CSSQQRYGYTF

j_gene: TRBJ1-1
abundance: .
v_gene: TRBV4-3
d_gene: .
CDR3nt: TGCGCCAGCAGCCAAGATCACGCACAGGGGAACACTGAAGCTTTCTTT
CDR3aa: CASSQDHAQGNTEAFF

j_gene: TRBJ1-2
abundance: .
v_gene: TRBV9
d_gene: .
CDR3nt: TGTGCCAGCAGCGGTAGTACAGGGTATGGCTACACCTTC
CDR3aa: CASSGSTGYGYTF

j_gene: TRBJ2-7
abundance: .
v_gene: TRBV7-2
d_gene: TRBD2
CDR3nt: TGTGCCAGCAGCTTCGAACTAGCGGCCTACGAGCAGTACTTC
CDR3aa: CASSFELAAYEQYF